Below, 4 T cell receptor beta chains from the same sample are listed, as sequenced in a study of T cell responses to AZD1222 COVID-19 vaccine. Method: immunoSEQ multiplex PCR; TCRdb's copy keeps in-frame clones and lacks some. The sample holds roughly 170,000 clones, about 90% seen once. The sequencing used peripheral blood, collected on day 0 of AZD1222 vaccination. Receptors originate from an adult in good health.

This clone has only a few counts. V is TRBV27 and J is TRBJ1-1, with 11 positions matching TRBD1. CDR1 is MNHEY and CDR2 is SMNVEV in the germline V gene (reference sequence). The CDR3 consists of 16 residues. Losses at the gene ends were 2 bases for V and 5 bases for J; bases not matched to a gene: 7. The CDR3 is CASSLDGDRGETEAFF. CDR3 DNA: TGTGCCAGCAGTTTAGATGGGGACAGGGGGGAAACTGAAGCTTTCTTT.

This chain connects TRBV6-1 to TRBJ1-1; D not resolved. The V end was cut by 2 bases, the J end by 4 bases, with 14 bases between. In germline, CDR1 is MNHNS, CDR2 SASEGT. The CDR3 runs 15 residues. The CDR3 protein is CASSESGQAGTEAFF. CDR3 DNA: TGTGCCAGCAGTGAATCGGGTCAGGCGGGCACTGAAGCTTTCTTT.

The rearrangement links TRBV29-1 to TRBJ2-2; D gene ambiguous. CDR1 and CDR2 (germline): SQVTM, ANQGSEA. The CDR3 spans 11 residues. Trimming cost V 4 bases and J 5 bases, with 5 bases left between them. The CDR3 region has the DNA TGCAGCGTTGGGGTTACCGGGGAGCTGTTTTTT. Protein: CSVGVTGELFF.

The chain links TRBV7-8 to TRBJ1-2; D uncertain. V was shortened by 3 bases and J by 3 bases, with 5 bases between the two germline ends. CDR1 is SGHVS, CDR2 FQNEAQ, per germline. This CDR3 has 12 residues. CDR3 in DNA: TGTGCCAGCAGCTTTACCGACTATGGCTACACCTTC. Translating it yields CASSFTDYGYTF.